Listed below are T cell receptor beta chains from one sample, sequenced in a study of shared clonotypes between healthy human individuals. Sequencing used immunoSEQ multiplex PCR; TCRdb keeps in-frame clones, though not all of them. The top ten hold around 0.37% of the sample, which has 2 million to 3 million clones, 93% seen once. Material for sequencing was naive CD4+ T cells from PBMCs. The source of these receptors is a man aged 18 to 30 in good health. Some clones in this sample may be carry-over from other donors' samples. The CDR3 runs from the conserved cysteine through the conserved F or W. A D gene is named only where the DNA matches it firmly. A row's size may be missing; if present it is once, few, many or a size class.

v_gene	j_gene	d_gene	abundance	CDR3nt	CDR3aa
TRBV14	TRBJ2-4	NA	NA	TGTGCCAGCAGCCAAGATCTGGGCAGTAGTCAGTACTTC	CASSQDLGSSQYF
TRBV5-4	TRBJ2-7	TRBD2	NA	TGTGCCAGCAGTACCGGGCTAGCGGCCCCCTACGAGCAGTACTTC	CASSTGLAAPYEQYF
TRBV5-4	TRBJ2-3	NA	NA	TGTGCCAGCAGCGCGCCGGAGGGTCCGGGGACGCAGTATTTT	CASSAPEGPGTQYF
TRBV29-1	TRBJ2-5	NA	NA	TGCAGCGTTGATCCCAGGACCCCAGGGACCCAGTACTTC	CSVDPRTPGTQYF
TRBV14	TRBJ2-5	TRBD1	NA	TGTGCCAGCAGCCAAGCCGAGGTTCGGGACAGGGCCTTCGGGGAGACCCAGTACTTC	CASSQAEVRDRAFGETQYF
TRBV5-1	TRBJ1-1	NA	NA	TGCGCCAGCAGCGCTGGATCGGAGGGCACTGAAGCTTTCTTT	CASSAGSEGTEAFF
TRBV28	TRBJ2-1	NA	once	TGTGCCAGCAGGCCCCACAGGGTGGTCGCTCATGAGCAGTTCTTC	CASRPHRVVAHEQFF
TRBV5-4	TRBJ2-1	NA	NA	TGTGCCAGCAGCGTACAGGGCCATGAGCAGTTCTTC	CASSVQGHEQFF
TRBV7-8	TRBJ1-1	NA	NA	TGTGCCAGCAGCCCAGACATGGCTGAAGCTTTCTTT	CASSPDMAEAFF
TRBV4-3	TRBJ2-5	NA	NA	TGCGCCAGCAGCCAAGACATCGTTTTGTCAGAGACCCAGTACTTC	CASSQDIVLSETQYF
TRBV5-6	TRBJ1-2	NA	NA	TGTGCCAGCAGTGATTGGGGCCTACTAAGGGATGGCTACACCTTC	CASSDWGLLRDGYTF
TRBV4-2	TRBJ1-1	NA	few	TGTGCCAGCAGCCAAGACGAGGGGTCTGAAGCTTTCTTT	CASSQDEGSEAFF
TRBV19	TRBJ1-1	NA	NA	TGTGCCAGTAGTAAGGGCCGGGACACTGAAGCTTTCTTT	CASSKGRDTEAFF
TRBV5-1	TRBJ1-2	NA	few	TGCGCCAGCAGCTTGGGACAGCAGGGTTACGGCTACACCTTC	CASSLGQQGYGYTF
TRBV28	TRBJ2-1	NA	once	TGTGCCAGCAGTCGGGGATACAATGAGCAGTTCTTC	CASSRGYNEQFF
TRBV7-3	TRBJ1-2	NA	NA	TGTGCCAGCAGCTTTGGGGAGGGCTATGGCTACACCTTC	CASSFGEGYGYTF
TRBV14	TRBJ2-2	TRBD1	NA	TGTGCCAGCAGCCCATTGGACAGGGGGCAATCCGGGGAGCTGTTTTTT	CASSPLDRGQSGELFF
TRBV7-8	TRBJ1-6	NA	NA	TGTGCCAGCAGCCTACCACAATCACCCCTCCACTTT	CASSLPQSPLHF
TRBV28	TRBJ2-3	NA	NA	TGTGCCAGCAGTTCAGGGGGCACAGATACGCAGTATTTT	CASSSGGTDTQYF
TRBV6-5	TRBJ2-1	NA	NA	TGTGCCAGCAGTTACTCGAGGGATGGTGAGCAGTTCTTC	CASSYSRDGEQFF
TRBV6-1	TRBJ1-2	NA	once	TGTGCCAGCAGTGATCCTTACAGGGACAACTATGGCTACACCTTC	CASSDPYRDNYGYTF
TRBV28	TRBJ1-3	TRBD1	NA	TGTGCCAGCACCTGGGGGACAGTCATCTCTGGAAACACCATATATTTT	CASTWGTVISGNTIYF
TRBV6-1	TRBJ2-7	NA	NA	TGTGCCACCCGAATAGGGGGGACCCAGGTCGAGCAGTACTTC	CATRIGGTQVEQYF
TRBV6-1	TRBJ2-5	NA	NA	TGTGCCAGCAGTGAAACGGGCGGTGAGACCCAGTACTTC	CASSETGGETQYF
TRBV7-2	TRBJ2-1	NA	NA	TGTGCCAGCAGCCGGGGAATAGATGAGCAGTTCTTC	CASSRGIDEQFF
TRBV7-9	TRBJ1-2	TRBD1	NA	TGTGCCAGCAGCCCGGGACAGAGCTATGGCTACACCTTC	CASSPGQSYGYTF
TRBV9	TRBJ2-2	NA	NA	TGTGCCAGCAGCGTTTTCGAGTTACCGGGCACCGGGGAGCTGTTTTTT	CASSVFELPGTGELFF
TRBV7-2	TRBJ2-7	TRBD2	NA	TGTGCCAGCAGCATTGGGACTAGCGGAGGTCGGGCGTACTTC	CASSIGTSGGRAYF
TRBV19	TRBJ2-3	NA	NA	TGTGCCAGTAGTACGGTTAGTCACCACCCCACAGATACGCAGTATTTT	CASSTVSHHPTDTQYF
TRBV11-3	TRBJ1-1	NA	NA	TGTGCCAGCAGCTTAAGTGGACAGCAAGTTTTCTTT	CASSLSGQQVFF
TRBV6-1	TRBJ1-5	NA	few	TGTGCCAGCAGTGAAGTCGATCAGCCCCAGCATTTT	CASSEVDQPQHF
TRBV5-1	TRBJ1-2	NA	NA	TGCGCCAGCAGCTTGTGGTTTGGGGAAGGCTACACCTTC	CASSLWFGEGYTF
TRBV28	TRBJ2-7	NA	NA	TGTGCCAGCAGCACAGGGTCTCAGCCTCACGAGCAGTACTTC	CASSTGSQPHEQYF
TRBV4-3	TRBJ2-1	NA	NA	TGCGCCAGCAGCCAAGAGGCCCAGAGCTCCTACAATGAGCAGTTCTTC	CASSQEAQSSYNEQFF
TRBV18	TRBJ2-7	NA	NA	TGTGCCAGCTCACCGGCAGGGACCGCCACCTACGAGCAGTACTTC	CASSPAGTATYEQYF
TRBV5-4	TRBJ1-1	NA	NA	TGTGCCAGCAGCTCCGGAAAGTCAATGAACACTGAAGCTTTCTTT	CASSSGKSMNTEAFF
TRBV13	TRBJ2-4	NA	NA	TGTGCCAGCAGCTCCAGCCGGGAAGGCGGAAACATTCAGTACTTC	CASSSSREGGNIQYF
TRBV4-1	TRBJ1-3	TRBD1	NA	TGCGCCAGCAGCCAAGAGACAGGGTCGGGAAACACCATATATTTT	CASSQETGSGNTIYF
TRBV15	TRBJ2-7	NA	once	TGTGCCACCAGTATCCGGGACGAGCAGTACTTC	CATSIRDEQYF
TRBV19	TRBJ1-1	NA	NA	TGTGCCAGTAGCGCTTACCCGGGGAGCTCTCCTAGTACTGAAGCTTTCTTT	CASSAYPGSSPSTEAFF
TRBV5-5	TRBJ1-2	NA	NA	TGTGCCAGCAGCTTTCGCCCAGCCACGGATTATGGCTACACCTTC	CASSFRPATDYGYTF
TRBV18	TRBJ2-2	NA	NA	TGTGCCAGCTCACCGCTAGGCAGCAGCGGGGAGCTGTTTTTT	CASSPLGSSGELFF
TRBV19	TRBJ2-7	TRBD1	NA	TGTGCCGGCCCTACAGGGGAACGATCCTACGAGCAGTACTTC	CAGPTGERSYEQYF
TRBV5-1	TRBJ2-1	NA	NA	TGCGCCAGCAGCTTCCCTAGCGATCTAGAGAAGCAGTTCTTC	CASSFPSDLEKQFF
TRBV5-1	TRBJ2-6	NA	NA	TGCGCCAGCAGCTTGGTGGCTTCCGGGGCCAACGTCCTGACTTTC	CASSLVASGANVLTF
TRBV5-8	TRBJ1-2	NA	NA	TGTGCCAGCAGCTTGGATGGGGCGGGGAGGAGCTGGGTCTATGGCTACACCTTC	CASSLDGAGRSWVYGYTF
TRBV6-1	TRBJ1-2	NA	NA	TGTGCCAGCAGTGAGGGCGACTATGGCTACACCTTC	CASSEGDYGYTF
TRBV4-2	TRBJ1-3	NA	NA	TGTGCCAGCAGCCAAGACAGGGTTTCGGGAAACACCATATATTTT	CASSQDRVSGNTIYF
TRBV7-9	TRBJ1-6	TRBD1	NA	TGTGCCAGCAGCGTCACAGGGGGCACTTCACCCCTCCACTTT	CASSVTGGTSPLHF
TRBV7-3	TRBJ2-5	NA	NA	TGTGCCAGCAGGGGCCTCGGACAGGGAGGGGAGACCCAGTACTTC	CASRGLGQGGETQYF